The entry below gives a single T cell receptor (beta chain) sequence along with its context. The data were taken from a study of T cell changes during pregnancy in multiple sclerosis. This table comes from immunoSEQ multiplex PCR, and its TCRdb copy is limited to in-frame clones, with some not included. The sample has tens of thousands of clones; 93% are singletons. The ends were cut back, 2 bases at V and 5 bases at J, with 9 bases in the middle. The CDR3 is 13 amino acids. Germline V gene sequence: CDR1 MNHEY, CDR2 SVGAGI. Here the sequenced sample was peripheral blood, taken in the second trimester of pregnancy. This sequence joins TRBV6-5 and TRBJ1-2; perhaps TRBD1 as D (5 bases). This TCR was sampled from a female donor with multiple sclerosis, enrolled in a pregnancy study. In DNA form, the CDR3 reads TGTGCCAGCAGTTACCCTGGGGCTTATGGCTACACCTTC. This translates into CASSYPGAYGYTF.